One T cell receptor (beta chain) is described in this entry. This clone has only a few counts. Its antigen target is currently unknown. Base qualities are not at hand, and no much larger clone is one base apart. TCRbeta CDR3 regions were amplified from genomic DNA using the immunoSEQ Assay, a bias-controlled multiplex PCR. In the paper's pipeline: The number of nucleated cells in each sample was estimated from the amplification of reference gene primers within the assay. To quantify the absolute abundance of each unique TCRbeta CDR3 rearrangement, sequence reads were collapsed and filtered. For each sample, productive Simpson clonality was calculated by taking the square root of Simpson's diversity index across productive rearrangements. TCRdb limited this immuneACCESS table to in-frame rearrangements with V and J called. A share of clones is missing; checked studies link under half to unresolved V genes, and the rest is unexplained. That table gives V, J and clone size, and the DNA gave D and trimming. The table for this sample lists about 110,000 clones; about 88% of them were counted only once. Approximately 2.5% of the sample goes to the ten largest clones.

Each collaborating institution followed its own protocols to collect whole blood in K2EDTA tubes. For TCRbeta analysis, collaborators shipped samples in one of three forms: frozen whole blood, isolated PBMCs, or DNA extracted from either of those sample types. These data originate in a study of blood T cell repertoires in COVID-19 (dated by TCRdb to 2018 to 2020). A note on the overall study: The collaborator samples originated in the United States, Italy and Spain and spanned the acute and convalescent phases of COVID-19. The prospective study material was composed of cDNA or gDNA derived from T cells, B-cell-depleted T cells, or PBMCs. The dataset comprised deeply sampled blood TCRbeta repertoires from subjects exposed to, actively infected with, or recovered from COVID-19. A freely available public database, intended as a resource for researchers studying the immune response to SARS-CoV-2, is where the repertoires were released. The samples were drawn from two sources: the first 160 participants of the ongoing ImmuneRACE study, and 1,200 or so subjects contributed by 6 global collaborators. A de-identified subject ID, COVID-19 status, age in years and sex were almost always included in the sample metadata. Where available, HLA class I and class II types were taken from metadata supplied by the sample provider and were not determined by assay-based typing. Broader findings and caveats from the paper: The amount of clinical and demographic metadata varied by source and participant and was provided uncurated.

Source material: peripheral blood. This clonotype was obtained from a human donor in a cohort sampled during active COVID-19.

The DNA sequence is given as TGTGCCAGCACCCAACAGGGGCTTCAGCCCCAGCATTTT. Its protein product is CASTQQGLQPQHF. The sequence links TRBV6-6 to TRBJ1-5; 7 of the junction bases match TRBD1. CDR1 MNHNY and CDR2 SVGAGI were looked up in the germline V gene (reference sequence). The CDR3 goes from the cysteine to the phenylalanine over 13 residues. Only CDR3 DNA remains: 39 bases, in frame from the first base. Here V drops 7 bases and J drops 6 bases, and the junction holds 6 bases not matched to any gene.